This TCR beta chain was documented in a study of regulatory T cells in long-lasting Graves disease. Time point indicated: newly diagnosed GD, antithyroid drugs for less than 3 months. Extracted RNA from PBMCs served as the source of the TCR library. Germline lookup yields CDR1 DFQATT and CDR2 SNEGSKA (reference sequence). The trim removed 3 bases at V and 0 bases at J, leaving 12 bases unmatched. This CDR3 comprises 17 residues. iRepertoire HTBI primers and Arm-PCR of CDR3 regions built TCR beta libraries. MiXCR, applied by TCRdb to the multiplex PCR reads, yields one record per CDR3 protein. The data contain 560,000 or so distinct CDR3 sequences, about 16% of them seen just once; the ten biggest clones take up more than 10%. A remark on this clonotype: Its antigen is unknown.

Study observations and caveats: Results may be inaccurate due to the small sample size.

This sample was shared with a second study, whose subject was T cells in Graves' hyperthyroidism and ophthalmopathy.

The sequencing here drew on peripheral blood mononuclear cells (PBMCs), taken at new diagnosis, from a patient treated with antithyroid drugs. The source of this sequence is a man aged 18 to 30 with Graves disease. J is TRBJ2-3 and V is TRBV20-1; 7 nucleotides line up with TRBD2. The CDR3 DNA follows: TGCAGTGCTAGGTTCGCTGCGGGAGTCCCTAGCACAGATACGCAGTATTTT. This encodes CSARFAAGVPSTDTQYF.